These 10 T cell receptor beta chains came from one sample sequenced in a study of CXCR3-negative and CXCR3-positive naive CD8 T cells. The libraries of TRB cDNA were prepared using 5' RACE with UMI labels. After re-calling the 5' RACE reads, TCRdb lists one entry per CDR3 protein, DNA absent. The repertoire table contains about 39,000 distinct CDR3 sequences. The sequencing input was memory CD8+ T cells from blood. The receptors were gathered from a human donor in good health. Some clones in this sample may be carry-over from other donors' samples.

The chain joins TRBV6-6 to TRBJ1-1. The germline gives CDR1 MNHNY, CDR2 SVGAGI (reference sequence). The CDR3 extends over 13 amino acids. The CDR3 loop reads CASSSGMNTEAFF.

The CDR3 is CASSDWRTSGPFQETQYF. The genes are TRBV4-1 and TRBJ2-5; the D call of TRBD2 rests on TCRdb alone, since no DNA is present to check it. The CDR3 contains 18 residues. Germline V gives CDR1 MGHRA, CDR2 YSYEKL.

The rearrangement uses TRBV20-1 and TRBJ1-2; TCRdb's D call, TRBD1, is unchecked because there is no DNA. The CDR3 totals 14 residues. Germline V gene data show CDR1 as DFQATT and CDR2 as SNEGSKA (reference sequence). The CDR3 sequence is CSARVPPGFYGYTF.

The rearrangement links TRBV7-9 to TRBJ2-1; TCRdb designates TRBD1, a call that cannot be tested without DNA. Germline CDR1 SEHNR, CDR2 FQNEAQ (reference sequence). CDR3 size: 16 residues. The CDR3 region is CASSSPTGTPGDEQFF. The full variable domain, rest sourced from reference TRBV7-9 and TRBJ2-1, is DTGVSQNPRHKITKRGQNVTFRCDPISEHNRLYWYRQTLGQGPEFLTYFQNEAQLEKSRLLSDRFSAERPKGSFSTLEIQRTEQGDSAMYLCASSSPTGTPGDEQFFGPGTRLTVL.

The chain uses TRBV13 and TRBJ1-1; checking the TCRdb D call of TRBD1 is not possible without DNA. Germline CDR1 is PRHDT and CDR2 is FYEKMQ (reference sequence). The CDR3 is made up of 16 amino acids. The chain's CDR3 is CASSQGQGLENTEAFF.

The chain recombines TRBV28 with TRBJ2-7; TCRdb lists TRBD1, though no DNA is available to test this call. CDR3 length: 13 amino acids. CDR1 and CDR2 from the germline V gene are MDHEN and SYDVKM. The CDR3 sequence: CASSFNLGGEQYF.

The chain is built from TRBV2 and TRBJ2-1; as DNA is missing, the TRBD2 call by TCRdb cannot be tested. The CDR3 consists of 17 residues. Germline CDR1 is SNHLY and CDR2 is FYNNEI. The CDR3 is CASSHAIERGGYNEQFF.

The chain couples TRBV19 to TRBJ2-2; TCRdb's D call of TRBD1 is untestable without DNA. Germline CDR1 LNHDA, CDR2 SQIVND (reference sequence). The length of the CDR3 is 15 residues. This CDR3 is CASIGKGGNTGELFF.

V is TRBV6-5 and J is TRBJ2-3; lacking DNA, the TRBD2 call made by TCRdb goes unchecked. This CDR3 has 16 residues. Germline V gene lookup returns CDR1 MNHEY and CDR2 SVGAGI. The CDR3 is CASSYLGLRGTDTQYF.

CDR3 sequence: CASSLDGWGGNQPQHF. The chain carries TRBV5-1 and TRBJ1-5. CDR1 SGHRS and CDR2 YFSETQ come from the germline V gene. The CDR3 is made up of 16 amino acids.